This T cell receptor beta chain stems from a study of T cell changes during pregnancy in multiple sclerosis. TCRdb's table, derived via immunoSEQ multiplex PCR, lists solely in-frame clones and lacks some. The table records some 87,000 clones, around 92% of them present only once. The V and J ends lost 2 bases and 0 bases, in that order; junction bases with no gene match: 8. The CDR3 sequence is 18 residues long. Germline CDR1 and CDR2: SGDLS and YYNGEE. Sequencing used peripheral blood, obtained in the first trimester of pregnancy. This TCR was recovered from a female donor with multiple sclerosis, enrolled in a pregnancy study. The rearrangement joins TRBV9 to TRBJ2-6; 7 bases map to TRBD2. CDR3 bases: TGTGCCAGCAGCGTCGGGGGGACCCTTTTCTCTGGGGCCAACGTCCTGACTTTC. This translates into CASSVGGTLFSGANVLTF.